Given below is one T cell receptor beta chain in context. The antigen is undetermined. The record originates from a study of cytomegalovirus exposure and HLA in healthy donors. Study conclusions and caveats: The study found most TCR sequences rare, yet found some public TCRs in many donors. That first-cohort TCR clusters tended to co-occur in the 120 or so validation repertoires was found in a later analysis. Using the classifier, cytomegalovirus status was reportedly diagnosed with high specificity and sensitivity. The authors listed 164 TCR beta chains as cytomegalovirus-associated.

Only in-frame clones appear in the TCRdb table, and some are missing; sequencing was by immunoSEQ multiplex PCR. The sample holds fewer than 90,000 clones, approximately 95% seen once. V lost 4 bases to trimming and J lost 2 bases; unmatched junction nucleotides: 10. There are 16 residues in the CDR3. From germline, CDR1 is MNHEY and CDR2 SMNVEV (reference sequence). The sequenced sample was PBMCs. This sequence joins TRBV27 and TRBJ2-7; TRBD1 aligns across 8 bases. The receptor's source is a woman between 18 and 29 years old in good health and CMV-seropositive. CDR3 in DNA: TGTGCCAGCAGTTCATTCCGGGACAGGATGACCTACGAGCAGTACTTC. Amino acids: CASSSFRDRMTYEQYF.